Below are 27 T cell receptor beta chains sequenced from a single sample in a study of beta chain features in type 1 diabetes. Expressed TCRB transcripts were sequenced, since all the RNA that had been isolated was reverse transcribed. Clones were sequenced by immunoSEQ multiplex PCR, and TCRdb holds only the in-frame ones, with some missing. The repertoire holds 250,000 to 400,000 clones, with 12% to 15% as singletons. Sequencing was done on a sample of central memory CD4+ T cells from blood. These receptors all come from a man aged 25-45 years in good health.

This clone has only a few counts. This rearrangement joins TRBV30 to TRBJ2-1; no clear D. V shed 0 bases and J shed 2 bases, with 8 bases lying between them. The CDR3 consists of 14 residues. Germline values: CDR1 GTSNPN, CDR2 SVGIG (reference sequence). Here the CDR3 reads CAWSVGNPYNEQFF. The CDR3 nucleotides read TGTGCCTGGAGTGTAGGGAACCCCTACAATGAGCAGTTCTTC.

This clone was picked up a small number of times. This chain links TRBV30 with TRBJ2-5, with TRBD2 identical over 10 bases. In germline, CDR1 is GTSNPN, CDR2 SVGIG (reference sequence). The CDR3 runs to 15 residues. V shed 4 bases, J shed 4 bases, and the junction held 9 bases outside the gene matches. The CDR3 DNA reads TGTGCCTGGAACCGTCTAGCGGGAGCGAGAGAGACCCAGTACTTC. Protein product: CAWNRLAGARETQYF.

The chain combines TRBV6-5 with TRBJ1-2; 12 bases are shared with TRBD1. Germline V lookup: CDR1 MNHEY, CDR2 SVGAGI. With V trimmed by 4 bases and J by 7 bases, 7 bases remained unmatched. The CDR3 totals 15 residues. This chain's CDR3 is CASSSPGQGAGGYTF. DNA of the CDR3: TGTGCCAGCAGTTCTCCGGGACAGGGGGCAGGTGGCTACACCTTC.

The genes are TRBV25-1 and TRBJ1-1; possibly TRBD1 for D (5 bases). Trimming took off 10 bases at V and 4 bases at J, with 19 bases between the two ends. Germline CDR1 is MGHDK and CDR2 is SYGVNS. CDR3 size: 14 residues. The CDR3 region is CATRGIGAGTEAFF. The CDR3 coding sequence is TGTGCCACCCGGGGGATCGGCGCAGGCACTGAAGCTTTCTTT.

This clone was found many times. The J gene is TRBJ2-7, the V gene TRBV4-1; D uncertain. Trimming cost V 1 base and J 7 bases, with 11 bases left between them. CDR1 is MGHRA and CDR2 is YSYEKL in the germline V gene. The CDR3 has 13 residues. CDR3 bases: TGCGCCAGCAGCCAAGCCCCCTCGTGGGAGCAGTACGTC. Translated: CASSQAPSWEQYV.

The chain carries TRBV7-2 and TRBJ2-1; 9 nucleotides match TRBD2. This CDR3 region has 17 residues. Germline V gene lookup returns CDR1 SGHTA and CDR2 FQGNSA. Losses at the gene ends were 5 bases for V and 1 base for J; bases not matched to a gene: 9. The CDR3: CASSRRSSGVSYNEQFF. The CDR3 nucleotides read TGTGCCAGCAGCCGACGGTCTAGCGGGGTTTCCTACAATGAGCAGTTCTTC.

The CDR3 loop is CAWSNSGANVLTF. The CDR3 DNA reads as TGTGCCTGGAGTAACTCTGGGGCCAACGTCCTGACTTTC. The chain has TRBV30 and TRBJ2-6; D gene unclear. V was pared by 2 bases and J by 0 bases, with 2 bases between. Germline V CDR1 and CDR2: GTSNPN, SVGIG (reference sequence). The CDR3 covers 13 residues.

This clone has only a few counts. The chain joins TRBV9 to TRBJ1-2; 10 bases agree with TRBD1. CDR3 size: 15 residues. Germline CDR1 SGDLS, CDR2 YYNGEE. V lost 3 bases, J lost 6 bases, and 8 bases stayed unmatched. The DNA of the CDR3 is TGTGCCAGCAGCGAAGACCGGGACAGGGGACATGGCTACACCTTC. Translation: CASSEDRDRGHGYTF.

This clone showed up just a few times. J is TRBJ2-2 and V is TRBV18; D is undetermined. CDR3 length: 16 amino acids. V was cut by 1 base and J by 1 base, with 10 bases left in between. Per the germline V gene, CDR1 is KGHSH and CDR2 is LQKENI. DNA of the CDR3: TGTGCCAGCTCACCACAGCCCCGCAGGAACACCGGGGAGCTGTTTTTT. As protein: CASSPQPRRNTGELFF.

This clone was picked up a small number of times. The chain recombines TRBV5-1 with TRBJ1-2; D gene ambiguous. V lost 0 bases to trimming and J lost 4 bases, with 10 bases between them. The CDR3 covers 14 residues. The germline gives CDR1 SGHRS, CDR2 YFSETQ. DNA for the CDR3: TGCGCCAGCAGCTTGGACAGTCGGAGCTATGGCTACACCTTC. It translates to CASSLDSRSYGYTF.

The CDR3 nucleotides are TGTGCCAGCAGCTTATTTCAGGCAGAGACCCAGTACTTC. This gives the protein CASSLFQAETQYF. The genes are TRBV11-2 and TRBJ2-5; D ambiguous. Per the germline V gene, CDR1 is SGHAT and CDR2 is FQNNGV. The V end lost 2 bases, the J end lost 4 bases, and 8 bases lay between the germline ends. This CDR3 has 13 residues.

This chain connects TRBV5-1 to TRBJ2-3; a possible D gene is TRBD1 (6 bases). Germline V lookup: CDR1 SGHRS, CDR2 YFSETQ. The CDR3 runs to 14 residues. V lost 4 bases and J 6 bases, leaving 15 bases between the germline ends. The CDR3 loop is CASSLGQSLDTQYF. The CDR3 DNA follows: TGCGCCAGCAGCCTGGGACAAAGTTTGGATACGCAGTATTTT.

There are a few counts of this clone. The gene calls are TRBV29-1 and TRBJ2-7, with D perhaps TRBD1 (5 bases). Germline lookup yields CDR1 SQVTM and CDR2 ANQGSEA. This CDR3 has 12 residues. V was clipped by 4 bases and J by 0 bases, with 7 bases between them. The CDR3: CSVGQNSYEQYF. For the CDR3, the DNA is TGCAGCGTTGGACAGAACTCCTACGAGCAGTACTTC.

The V call is TRBV7-2, the J call TRBJ2-3; D remains ambiguous. V lost 3 bases, J lost 6 bases, and 7 bases lay in between. The CDR3 covers 12 residues. Germline values: CDR1 SGHTA, CDR2 FQGNSA. This CDR3 is CASSFKDDTQYF. The CDR3 DNA is TGTGCCAGCAGCTTCAAAGATGATACGCAGTATTTT.

This sequence joins TRBV9 and TRBJ1-1; 7 bases match TRBD1. Germline CDR1 is SGDLS and CDR2 is YYNGEE. This CDR3 spans 12 amino acids. J was trimmed by 7 bases and V by 4 bases; bases with no gene match: 4. The CDR3 DNA follows: TGTGCCAGCAGCACCAGGGACAGTGAAGCTTTCTTT. Translation gives CASSTRDSEAFF.

In its sample, this clone was seen a few times. This chain uses TRBV19 with TRBJ2-2; D unclear. The CDR3 consists of 13 residues. Per the germline V gene, CDR1 is LNHDA and CDR2 is SQIVND (reference sequence). V was trimmed by 6 bases and J by 7 bases, leaving 12 bases between them. DNA of the CDR3: TGTGCCAGTAGAATACACGGTGGCGGGGAGCTGTTTTTT. Protein: CASRIHGGGELFF.

The rearrangement uses TRBV7-2 and TRBJ1-5, with D maybe TRBD1 (6 bases). Germline CDR1 reads SGHTA; CDR2 reads FQGNSA. Trimming took off 5 bases at V and 4 bases at J, with 15 bases between the two ends. This CDR3 is 15 amino acids long. CDR3 region: CASSPEGGANQPQHF. CDR3 bases: TGTGCCAGCAGCCCAGAGGGGGGGGCAAATCAGCCCCAGCATTTT.

This clone was detected only a few times. The chain links TRBV19 to TRBJ1-4; maybe TRBD1 (5 bases). CDR1 and CDR2 from the germline V gene are LNHDA and SQIVND (reference sequence). V was shortened by 8 bases and J by 4 bases, with 11 bases between the two germline ends. CDR3 length: 13 residues. CDR3 amino acids: CASRQQNNEKLFF. The DNA for the CDR3 is TGTGCCAGTCGACAGCAAAATAATGAAAAACTGTTTTTT.

The chain has TRBV4-3 and TRBJ2-1, with TRBD2 matching over 7 bases. Per germline, CDR1 LGHNA and CDR2 YSLEER. After removal of 0 bases from V and 6 bases from J, the junction contained 5 bases not matched to a gene. The CDR3 totals 15 residues. The CDR3 sequence is CASSQDLGGGNEQFF. CDR3 sequence (DNA): TGCGCCAGCAGCCAAGATCTTGGGGGGGGCAATGAGCAGTTCTTC.

A few counts support this clone. The chain is built from TRBV19 and TRBJ2-2; D gene uncertain. This CDR3 region has 13 residues. Trimming removed 7 bases from V and 4 bases from J, with 10 bases in between. Germline V gene lookup returns CDR1 LNHDA and CDR2 SQIVND (reference sequence). Written as DNA, the CDR3 is TGTGCCAGTATGGGGATGGGCACCGGGGAGCTGTTTTTT. This sequence encodes CASMGMGTGELFF. Full variable domain (remainder filled in from reference TRBV19 and TRBJ2-2): DGGITQSPKYLFRKEGQNVTLSCEQNLNHDAMYWYRQDPGQGLRLIYYSQIVNDFQKGDIAEGYSVSREKKESFPLTVTSAQKNPTAFYLCASMGMGTGELFFGEGSRLTVL.

This clone has just a few counts. This chain joins TRBV7-3 and TRBJ1-1; D not certain. V was shortened by 5 bases and J by 0 bases, with 10 bases between the two germline ends. In germline, CDR1 is SGHTA, CDR2 FQGTGA. The CDR3 consists of 14 residues. Here the CDR3 reads CASSEGNLNTEAFF. The CDR3 DNA reads as TGTGCCAGCAGCGAAGGGAATTTGAACACTGAAGCTTTCTTT.

This clone showed up many times. The rearrangement links TRBV27 to TRBJ2-5, with D unclear. With 7 bases removed from V and 0 bases from J, the gap between germline ends came to 18 bases. CDR3 length equals 16 residues. Per germline, CDR1 MNHEY and CDR2 SMNVEV (reference sequence). CDR3 coding DNA: TGTGCCAGCAAGGTGGGCCCGGGCCCGTACCAAGAGACCCAGTACTTC. This translates into CASKVGPGPYQETQYF.

In regard to this clone: The sample carries other DNA sequences with the same CDR3. The J gene is TRBJ2-7, the V gene TRBV7-2; possibly TRBD1 for D (6 bases). The CDR3 spans 14 residues. V was cut by 0 bases and J by 4 bases, with 10 bases left in between. Germline CDR1 is SGHTA and CDR2 is FQGNSA. The CDR3 sequence is CASSLAGTSYEQYF. CDR3 DNA: TGTGCCAGCAGCTTAGCTGGGACATCTTACGAGCAGTACTTC.

This clone appeared a few times. This rearrangement joins TRBV5-1 to TRBJ2-3; 8 nucleotides match TRBD2. The germline gives CDR1 SGHRS, CDR2 YFSETQ. J gave up 4 bases and V 0 bases, and 7 bases lay outside the gene matches. This CDR3 region has 16 residues. CDR3 nucleotide sequence: TGCGCCAGCAGCTTGGCGGCTAGCGGGTCTTCAGATACGCAGTATTTT. Protein sequence: CASSLAASGSSDTQYF.

This clone appeared many times. The J gene is TRBJ2-7, the V gene TRBV7-9, with TRBD1 as a possible D gene (6 bases). V gave up 8 bases and J gave up 7 bases, with 15 bases separating them. This CDR3 region has 12 residues. The germline CDR1 and CDR2 sequences are SEHNR and FQNEAQ (reference sequence). CDR3 amino acids: CASAIQGGEQYF. The CDR3 DNA follows: TGTGCCAGCGCCATTCAAGGGGGTGAGCAGTACTTC.

The J gene is TRBJ1-1, the V gene TRBV6-5, with a tentative D call TRBD1 (6 bases). V was pared by 6 bases and J by 2 bases, with 16 bases between. Germline-derived CDR1 and CDR2 are MNHEY and SVGAGI. The CDR3 totals 15 residues. CDR3 residues: CASRVPGQRNTEAFF. The CDR3 bases are TGTGCCAGCAGAGTGCCTGGACAGAGAAACACTGAAGCTTTCTTT.

This clone was detected many times. V is TRBV2 and J is TRBJ2-2; no definite D call. The CDR3 is 11 amino acids. The germline CDR1 and CDR2 sequences are SNHLY and FYNNEI. The V and J ends lost 7 bases and 6 bases respectively, with 6 bases between them. The CDR3 region is CASMAAGELFF. CDR3 DNA: TGTGCCAGCATGGCCGCCGGGGAGCTGTTTTTT.